This T cell receptor (beta chain) is drawn from a study of a mutant IDH1 vaccine in newly diagnosed glioma. TCRdb's table, derived via immunoSEQ multiplex PCR, lists solely in-frame clones and lacks some. The repertoire holds approximately 16,000 clones, with just under 97% as singletons. The time point was: baseline, week 1 (first vaccination visit). Indicated treatment: pre-vaccination baseline after standard-of-care therapy. This CDR3 comprises 15 residues. Trimming removed 5 bases at V and 0 bases at J, with 10 bases between. The germline V gene has CDR1 SGHTA and CDR2 FQGNSA. J is TRBJ2-2 and V is TRBV7-2; D is possibly TRBD1 (6 bases). Sequencing used peripheral blood mononuclear cells (PBMCs), obtained from a glioma patient treated with radiotherapy, temozolomide or both. This TCR came from a woman under 30 with glioma. Some clones in this sample may be carry-over from other donors' samples. CDR3 sequence: CASSPRTANTGELFF. CDR3 DNA: TGTGCCAGCAGCCCCCGGACAGCGAACACCGGGGAGCTGTTTTTT.